This T cell receptor beta chain derives from a study of human T cells and chemical hapten exposure. Regarding time point: patch test 2, 6 weeks after DPC sensitization. Treatment meaning: therapeutic diphenylcyclopropenone sensitization with weekly scalp DPC. Using its own MiXCR run on the RACE reads, TCRdb lists one record per CDR3 protein. The sample yields approximately 110,000 distinct CDR3 sequences, 9.2% seen once. V dropped 5 bases and J dropped 4 bases, with 18 bases sitting between them. Germline loops: CDR1 SGHAT, CDR2 FQDESV (reference sequence). The CDR3 spans 16 residues. The V gene is TRBV11-1, the J gene TRBJ2-1; D not resolved. The receptor was derived from a woman aged 40 to 50 with alopecia areata. Some clones in this sample may be carry-over from other donors' samples. Here the sequenced sample was whole blood, taken in connection with sensitization to the hapten diphenylcyclopropenone (DPC). In DNA, the CDR3 is TGTGCCAGCAGCCCGATCTCTTTATACATTTACAATGAGCAGTTCTTC. Translating it yields CASSPISLYIYNEQFF. Full variable domain (remainder filled in from reference TRBV11-1 and TRBJ2-1): EAEVAQSPRYKITEKSQAVAFWCDPISGHATLYWYRQILGQGPELLVQFQDESVVDDSQLPKDRFSAERLKGVDSTLKIQPAELGDSAMYLCASSPISLYIYNEQFFGPGTRLTVL.